The 8 T cell receptor beta chains below were found in one sample sequenced in a study of blood T cell repertoires in COVID-19. Method: immunoSEQ multiplex PCR; TCRdb's copy keeps in-frame clones and lacks some. The sample shows over 150,000 clones, over 70% of them seen only once. Sequenced sample: peripheral blood. These receptors were taken from a woman aged 55 to 70 with acute or convalescent COVID-19.

The chain carries TRBV7-2 and TRBJ1-2; 7 positions agree with TRBD1. There are 15 residues in the CDR3. Germline V gives CDR1 SGHTA, CDR2 FQGNSA. V shed 4 bases, J shed 4 bases, and the junction held 9 bases outside the gene matches. The CDR3 protein is CASSSQQGTSYGYTF. The CDR3 DNA follows: TGTGCCAGCAGCTCCCAACAGGGGACGAGCTATGGCTACACCTTC.

This clone was seen a single time. In DNA, the CDR3 is TGTGCCAGCAGCCCAGGGTACTCCTATAATTCACCCCTCCACTTT. Protein: CASSPGYSYNSPLHF. V is TRBV7-2 and J is TRBJ1-6; D perhaps matches TRBD1 (5 bases). The CDR3 sequence is 15 residues long. The germline V gene has CDR1 SGHTA and CDR2 FQGNSA. Trimming removed 5 bases at V and 0 bases at J, with 8 bases between.

This chain connects TRBV4-1 to TRBJ1-5, with D unresolved. Deletions cut 0 bases from V and 7 bases from J, with 13 bases between. The CDR3 has 15 amino acids. Germline V lookup: CDR1 MGHRA, CDR2 YSYEKL. The CDR3 sequence is CASSQDSVGKQPQHF. DNA for the CDR3: TGCGCCAGCAGCCAAGATAGCGTAGGGAAGCAGCCCCAGCATTTT.

This clone turned up a few times. The chain couples TRBV28 to TRBJ1-1, with 7 bases that match TRBD1. J lost 0 bases, V lost 6 bases, and 7 bases had no gene match. The CDR3 runs to 15 residues. Germline-derived CDR1 and CDR2 are MDHEN and SYDVKM. The CDR3 protein is CASRGYRGLNTEAFF. The CDR3 DNA sequence: TGTGCCAGCAGAGGATACAGGGGACTGAACACTGAAGCTTTCTTT.

The chain has TRBV9 and TRBJ2-5; 9 positions agree with TRBD1. Germline-derived CDR1 and CDR2 are SGDLS and YYNGEE. This CDR3 has 16 residues. The J segment lost 5 bases and the V segment lost 3 bases, leaving 11 bases of the junction unmatched. CDR3 in DNA: TGTGCCAGCAGCGGAGATATTGGGACAGGGATGGAGACCCAGTACTTC. It translates to CASSGDIGTGMETQYF.

The J gene is TRBJ1-5, the V gene TRBV7-9; 9 bases agree with TRBD1. V lost 5 bases to trimming and J lost 11 bases; unmatched junction nucleotides: 13. The germline gives CDR1 SEHNR, CDR2 FQNEAQ (reference sequence). The CDR3 sequence is 15 residues long. The chain's CDR3 is CASSPGQGSPTAQHF. Written as DNA, the CDR3 is TGTGCCAGCAGCCCAGGACAGGGGAGCCCTACGGCCCAGCATTTT.

The DNA for the CDR3 is TGCGCCAGCAGCCAAGATACATACAATGAGCAGTTCTTC. Residues: CASSQDTYNEQFF. The V and J genes are TRBV4-3 and TRBJ2-1, with D unresolved. The CDR3 spans 13 residues. The germline CDR1 and CDR2 sequences are LGHNA and YSLEER. V was cut by 0 bases and J by 4 bases, with 4 bases left in between.

The V and J genes are TRBV5-1 and TRBJ1-3; perhaps TRBD1 as D (5 bases). Trimming shortened V by 1 base and J by 3 bases, and 8 bases separated the two germline ends. CDR1 and CDR2 from the germline V gene are SGHRS and YFSETQ. The CDR3 consists of 14 residues. DNA of the CDR3: TGCGCCAGCAGCTTGCAAGGGGTTGGAAACACCATATATTTT. Translated: CASSLQGVGNTIYF.